The sequence of this T cell receptor beta chain was determined in a study of hypomethylating agent response in myelodysplastic syndrome. Germline CDR1 is SGHNT and CDR2 is YYREEE (reference sequence). The CDR3 has 16 residues. Trimming removed 0 bases at V and 7 bases at J, with 20 bases between. TCRdb's copy holds only in-frame clones and misses some; the assay was immunoSEQ multiplex PCR. In the table there are around 960 clones, 75% to 90% of which are singletons. The J gene is TRBJ2-7, the V gene TRBV5-4; possibly TRBD1 or TRBD2 for D (6 bases each). This TCR was recovered from a human donor with myelodysplastic syndrome. The sample in question was bone marrow, obtained before or after starting hypomethylating agent treatment for myelodysplastic syndrome (not recorded which). The CDR3 DNA follows: TGTGCCAGCAGCTTGGCCGGGGGCACAGCGCCCCGGGAGCAGTACTTC. Protein: CASSLAGGTAPREQYF. Full variable domain (missing parts from reference TRBV5-4 and TRBJ2-7): ETGVTQSPTHLIKTRGQQVTLRCSSQSGHNTVSWYQQALGQGPQFIFQYYREEENGRGNFPPRFSGLQFPNYSSELNVNALELDDSALYLCASSLAGGTAPREQYFGPGTRLTVT.